This T cell receptor (beta chain) was profiled in a study of T cells expressing NK-cell markers. Whole-study context: Sorted CD3+CD56-NKG2C+, CD3+CD56+NKG2C- and CD3+CD56+NKG2C+ T cells were the source of the TCR beta repertoires. Findings of the study overall: Dominant NKG2C+ clonotypes accounted for roughly 1.0-8% of CD8+ T cells in roughly 6 donors.

CDR1 is SQVTM, CDR2 ANQGSEA, per germline. The CDR3 spans 18 residues. As for this clonotype: Its antigen remains unidentified.

TCRdb reanalyzed the 5' RACE reads, giving one entry per CDR3 protein sequence and no DNA. This listing includes about 410,000 distinct CDR3 sequences. The chain joins TRBV29-1 to TRBJ2-1; the TRBD2 assignment by TCRdb is unverifiable without DNA. The sequence derives from a woman in her forties or fifties in good health. Sequenced: blood T cells: a sorted CD56 or NKG2C T cell subset, CD4+ or CD8+ T cells, or bulk PBMC T cells (not recorded which). CDR3 sequence: CSVEGSFSGTSWRNEQFF.